This T cell receptor beta chain appears in the sequencing data of a study of shared clonotypes between healthy human individuals. The protocol was immunoSEQ multiplex PCR, while the TCRdb copy is restricted to in-frame clones and leaves out a portion. The table shows almost 750,000 clones, with over 60% occurring only once. The germline V gene encodes CDR1 WSHSY and CDR2 SAAADI. V gave up 4 bases and J gave up 6 bases, with 10 bases separating them. The CDR3 is 12 residues long. J is TRBJ2-7 and V is TRBV10-2; tentative D call: TRBD2 (6 bases). This sequence was found in a woman in her twenties or thirties in good health. Sequencing used memory CD4+ T cells sorted from blood. Noted subset: CD45RA-negative fraction. The DNA of the CDR3 is TGCGCCAGCAGTGGTCTAGCGAGCGAGCAGTACTTC. Translated, it gives CASSGLASEQYF.